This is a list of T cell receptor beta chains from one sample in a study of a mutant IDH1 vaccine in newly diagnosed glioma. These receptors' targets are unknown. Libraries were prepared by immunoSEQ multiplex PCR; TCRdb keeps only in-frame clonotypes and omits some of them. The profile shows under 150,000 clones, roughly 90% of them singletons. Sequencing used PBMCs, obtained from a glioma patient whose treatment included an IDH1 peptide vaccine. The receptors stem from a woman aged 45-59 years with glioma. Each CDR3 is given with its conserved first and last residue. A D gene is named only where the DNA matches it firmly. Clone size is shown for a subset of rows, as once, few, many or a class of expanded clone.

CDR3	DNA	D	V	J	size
CASSSPPGQGVRGYTF	TGTGCCAGCAGTTCTCCTCCGGGACAGGGAGTGAGGGGCTACACCTTC	TRBD1	TRBV28	TRBJ1-2	.
CASSFRGGNTEAFF	TGCGCCAGCAGCTTCAGAGGGGGGAACACTGAAGCTTTCTTT	.	TRBV5-1	TRBJ1-1	few
CASSLSGLAGFRGAKNIQYF	TGTGCCAGCAGTTTATCAGGGCTAGCGGGGTTTAGGGGGGCCAAAAACATTCAGTACTTC	TRBD2	TRBV27	TRBJ2-4	.
CASSLSVRSSYEQYF	TGTGCCAGCAGTTTATCGGTAAGGAGCTCCTACGAGCAGTACTTC	.	TRBV27	TRBJ2-7	.
CASSITSVTTTDTQYF	TGTGCCAGCAGCATAACTAGCGTCACCACCACAGATACGCAGTATTTT	TRBD2	TRBV4-2	TRBJ2-3	.
CASSMVGQTNEKLFF	TGTGCCAGTAGTATGGTCGGACAAACGAATGAAAAACTGTTTTTT	.	TRBV19	TRBJ1-4	.
CASSIGGSGLYNEQFF	TGTGCCAGTAGTATAGGCGGGAGCGGCCTATACAATGAGCAGTTCTTC	TRBD2	TRBV19	TRBJ2-1	once
CASSSDRTVSETQYF	TGTGCCAGCAGCTCAGACCGGACAGTCTCAGAGACCCAGTACTTC	.	TRBV11-2	TRBJ2-5	.
CASSLDGFSNTGELFF	TGTGCCAGCAGCTTAGACGGCTTCTCGAACACCGGGGAGCTGTTTTTT	.	TRBV7-9	TRBJ2-2	once
CASSRQVNTEAFF	TGCGCCAGCAGCCGCCAGGTGAACACTGAAGCTTTCTTT	.	TRBV10-1	TRBJ1-1	few
CASSLGWRQAAQETQYF	TGCGCCAGCAGTCTAGGGTGGAGACAGGCCGCCCAAGAGACCCAGTACTTC	.	TRBV5-1	TRBJ2-5	.
CASSFRDRTPREQYF	TGTGCCAGCAGCTTCCGGGACAGGACGCCTCGGGAGCAGTACTTC	TRBD1	TRBV5-6	TRBJ2-7	.
CASSLQGTDTQYF	TGTGCCAGCAGCTTACAGGGCACAGATACGCAGTATTTT	.	TRBV5-8	TRBJ2-3	.
CASSWLAGEGGLGSTGELFF	TGTGCCAGCAGTTGGTTAGCGGGAGAGGGAGGACTAGGAAGCACCGGGGAGCTGTTTTTT	TRBD2	TRBV28	TRBJ2-2	.
CASSSGQNYGYTF	TGTGCCAGCAGCTCGGGACAGAACTATGGCTACACCTTC	TRBD1	TRBV7-2	TRBJ1-2	.
CAGSLALALDEQFF	TGCGCCGGCAGCTTGGCCCTAGCCTTAGATGAGCAGTTCTTC	.	TRBV5-1	TRBJ2-1	.
CASSSRMDGEAFF	TGTGCCAGCAGCTCGCGTATGGACGGTGAAGCTTTCTTT	.	TRBV11-2	TRBJ1-1	.
CASSVGTNNEQFF	TGTGCCAGCTCCGTAGGGACTAACAATGAGCAGTTCTTC	TRBD2	TRBV7-2	TRBJ2-1	.
CASSPLPFGEKLFF	TGTGCCAGCAGCCCCCTTCCTTTTGGGGAAAAACTGTTTTTT	.	TRBV27	TRBJ1-4	.
CASSRGSPGEQFF	TGTGCCAGCTCACGGGGGAGTCCCGGCGAGCAGTTCTTC	.	TRBV18	TRBJ2-1	.
CAWSLLGHQPQHF	TGTGCCTGGAGTTTGTTGGGGCATCAGCCCCAGCATTTT	.	TRBV30	TRBJ1-5	.
CASSWGSGTGEETQYF	TGCGCCAGCAGCTGGGGTTCTGGGACAGGGGAAGAGACCCAGTACTTC	TRBD1	TRBV5-1	TRBJ2-5	.
CASSLSGQGAGNTIYF	TGCGCCAGCAGCTTGTCCGGACAGGGGGCGGGAAACACCATATATTTT	TRBD1	TRBV5-1	TRBJ1-3	.
CATSRGLEGINEKLFF	TGTGCCACCAGCAGAGGACTTGAGGGAATCAATGAAAAACTGTTTTTT	.	TRBV15	TRBJ1-4	.
CASRGLSEQYF	TGTGCCAGCAGGGGCCTCAGCGAGCAGTACTTC	.	TRBV28	TRBJ2-7	.
CASSLNGYEQYF	TGTGCCAGCAGTTTGAACGGCTACGAGCAGTACTTC	.	TRBV28	TRBJ2-7	.
CASSRRGPGEAFF	TGTGCCAGCAGCCGGCGGGGGCCGGGTGAAGCTTTCTTT	.	TRBV7-2	TRBJ1-1	.
CSVRNSNQPQHF	TGCAGCGTCCGAAATAGCAATCAGCCCCAGCATTTT	.	TRBV29-1	TRBJ1-5	.
CASSEGGNGEKLFF	TGTGCCAGCAGCGAGGGGGGCAACGGTGAAAAACTGTTTTTT	.	TRBV9	TRBJ1-4	.
CASSPRGYGKLFF	TGTGCCAGCAGCCCCAGGGGGTATGGAAAACTGTTTTTT	TRBD1	TRBV28	TRBJ1-4	once
CASSYGGMDEQFF	TGTGCCAGCAGTTACGGCGGTATGGATGAGCAGTTCTTC	.	TRBV6-5	TRBJ2-1	.
CASSSIRQGNTEAFF	TGTGCCAGCAGCTCAATCCGACAGGGGAACACTGAAGCTTTCTTT	TRBD1	TRBV11-2	TRBJ1-1	once